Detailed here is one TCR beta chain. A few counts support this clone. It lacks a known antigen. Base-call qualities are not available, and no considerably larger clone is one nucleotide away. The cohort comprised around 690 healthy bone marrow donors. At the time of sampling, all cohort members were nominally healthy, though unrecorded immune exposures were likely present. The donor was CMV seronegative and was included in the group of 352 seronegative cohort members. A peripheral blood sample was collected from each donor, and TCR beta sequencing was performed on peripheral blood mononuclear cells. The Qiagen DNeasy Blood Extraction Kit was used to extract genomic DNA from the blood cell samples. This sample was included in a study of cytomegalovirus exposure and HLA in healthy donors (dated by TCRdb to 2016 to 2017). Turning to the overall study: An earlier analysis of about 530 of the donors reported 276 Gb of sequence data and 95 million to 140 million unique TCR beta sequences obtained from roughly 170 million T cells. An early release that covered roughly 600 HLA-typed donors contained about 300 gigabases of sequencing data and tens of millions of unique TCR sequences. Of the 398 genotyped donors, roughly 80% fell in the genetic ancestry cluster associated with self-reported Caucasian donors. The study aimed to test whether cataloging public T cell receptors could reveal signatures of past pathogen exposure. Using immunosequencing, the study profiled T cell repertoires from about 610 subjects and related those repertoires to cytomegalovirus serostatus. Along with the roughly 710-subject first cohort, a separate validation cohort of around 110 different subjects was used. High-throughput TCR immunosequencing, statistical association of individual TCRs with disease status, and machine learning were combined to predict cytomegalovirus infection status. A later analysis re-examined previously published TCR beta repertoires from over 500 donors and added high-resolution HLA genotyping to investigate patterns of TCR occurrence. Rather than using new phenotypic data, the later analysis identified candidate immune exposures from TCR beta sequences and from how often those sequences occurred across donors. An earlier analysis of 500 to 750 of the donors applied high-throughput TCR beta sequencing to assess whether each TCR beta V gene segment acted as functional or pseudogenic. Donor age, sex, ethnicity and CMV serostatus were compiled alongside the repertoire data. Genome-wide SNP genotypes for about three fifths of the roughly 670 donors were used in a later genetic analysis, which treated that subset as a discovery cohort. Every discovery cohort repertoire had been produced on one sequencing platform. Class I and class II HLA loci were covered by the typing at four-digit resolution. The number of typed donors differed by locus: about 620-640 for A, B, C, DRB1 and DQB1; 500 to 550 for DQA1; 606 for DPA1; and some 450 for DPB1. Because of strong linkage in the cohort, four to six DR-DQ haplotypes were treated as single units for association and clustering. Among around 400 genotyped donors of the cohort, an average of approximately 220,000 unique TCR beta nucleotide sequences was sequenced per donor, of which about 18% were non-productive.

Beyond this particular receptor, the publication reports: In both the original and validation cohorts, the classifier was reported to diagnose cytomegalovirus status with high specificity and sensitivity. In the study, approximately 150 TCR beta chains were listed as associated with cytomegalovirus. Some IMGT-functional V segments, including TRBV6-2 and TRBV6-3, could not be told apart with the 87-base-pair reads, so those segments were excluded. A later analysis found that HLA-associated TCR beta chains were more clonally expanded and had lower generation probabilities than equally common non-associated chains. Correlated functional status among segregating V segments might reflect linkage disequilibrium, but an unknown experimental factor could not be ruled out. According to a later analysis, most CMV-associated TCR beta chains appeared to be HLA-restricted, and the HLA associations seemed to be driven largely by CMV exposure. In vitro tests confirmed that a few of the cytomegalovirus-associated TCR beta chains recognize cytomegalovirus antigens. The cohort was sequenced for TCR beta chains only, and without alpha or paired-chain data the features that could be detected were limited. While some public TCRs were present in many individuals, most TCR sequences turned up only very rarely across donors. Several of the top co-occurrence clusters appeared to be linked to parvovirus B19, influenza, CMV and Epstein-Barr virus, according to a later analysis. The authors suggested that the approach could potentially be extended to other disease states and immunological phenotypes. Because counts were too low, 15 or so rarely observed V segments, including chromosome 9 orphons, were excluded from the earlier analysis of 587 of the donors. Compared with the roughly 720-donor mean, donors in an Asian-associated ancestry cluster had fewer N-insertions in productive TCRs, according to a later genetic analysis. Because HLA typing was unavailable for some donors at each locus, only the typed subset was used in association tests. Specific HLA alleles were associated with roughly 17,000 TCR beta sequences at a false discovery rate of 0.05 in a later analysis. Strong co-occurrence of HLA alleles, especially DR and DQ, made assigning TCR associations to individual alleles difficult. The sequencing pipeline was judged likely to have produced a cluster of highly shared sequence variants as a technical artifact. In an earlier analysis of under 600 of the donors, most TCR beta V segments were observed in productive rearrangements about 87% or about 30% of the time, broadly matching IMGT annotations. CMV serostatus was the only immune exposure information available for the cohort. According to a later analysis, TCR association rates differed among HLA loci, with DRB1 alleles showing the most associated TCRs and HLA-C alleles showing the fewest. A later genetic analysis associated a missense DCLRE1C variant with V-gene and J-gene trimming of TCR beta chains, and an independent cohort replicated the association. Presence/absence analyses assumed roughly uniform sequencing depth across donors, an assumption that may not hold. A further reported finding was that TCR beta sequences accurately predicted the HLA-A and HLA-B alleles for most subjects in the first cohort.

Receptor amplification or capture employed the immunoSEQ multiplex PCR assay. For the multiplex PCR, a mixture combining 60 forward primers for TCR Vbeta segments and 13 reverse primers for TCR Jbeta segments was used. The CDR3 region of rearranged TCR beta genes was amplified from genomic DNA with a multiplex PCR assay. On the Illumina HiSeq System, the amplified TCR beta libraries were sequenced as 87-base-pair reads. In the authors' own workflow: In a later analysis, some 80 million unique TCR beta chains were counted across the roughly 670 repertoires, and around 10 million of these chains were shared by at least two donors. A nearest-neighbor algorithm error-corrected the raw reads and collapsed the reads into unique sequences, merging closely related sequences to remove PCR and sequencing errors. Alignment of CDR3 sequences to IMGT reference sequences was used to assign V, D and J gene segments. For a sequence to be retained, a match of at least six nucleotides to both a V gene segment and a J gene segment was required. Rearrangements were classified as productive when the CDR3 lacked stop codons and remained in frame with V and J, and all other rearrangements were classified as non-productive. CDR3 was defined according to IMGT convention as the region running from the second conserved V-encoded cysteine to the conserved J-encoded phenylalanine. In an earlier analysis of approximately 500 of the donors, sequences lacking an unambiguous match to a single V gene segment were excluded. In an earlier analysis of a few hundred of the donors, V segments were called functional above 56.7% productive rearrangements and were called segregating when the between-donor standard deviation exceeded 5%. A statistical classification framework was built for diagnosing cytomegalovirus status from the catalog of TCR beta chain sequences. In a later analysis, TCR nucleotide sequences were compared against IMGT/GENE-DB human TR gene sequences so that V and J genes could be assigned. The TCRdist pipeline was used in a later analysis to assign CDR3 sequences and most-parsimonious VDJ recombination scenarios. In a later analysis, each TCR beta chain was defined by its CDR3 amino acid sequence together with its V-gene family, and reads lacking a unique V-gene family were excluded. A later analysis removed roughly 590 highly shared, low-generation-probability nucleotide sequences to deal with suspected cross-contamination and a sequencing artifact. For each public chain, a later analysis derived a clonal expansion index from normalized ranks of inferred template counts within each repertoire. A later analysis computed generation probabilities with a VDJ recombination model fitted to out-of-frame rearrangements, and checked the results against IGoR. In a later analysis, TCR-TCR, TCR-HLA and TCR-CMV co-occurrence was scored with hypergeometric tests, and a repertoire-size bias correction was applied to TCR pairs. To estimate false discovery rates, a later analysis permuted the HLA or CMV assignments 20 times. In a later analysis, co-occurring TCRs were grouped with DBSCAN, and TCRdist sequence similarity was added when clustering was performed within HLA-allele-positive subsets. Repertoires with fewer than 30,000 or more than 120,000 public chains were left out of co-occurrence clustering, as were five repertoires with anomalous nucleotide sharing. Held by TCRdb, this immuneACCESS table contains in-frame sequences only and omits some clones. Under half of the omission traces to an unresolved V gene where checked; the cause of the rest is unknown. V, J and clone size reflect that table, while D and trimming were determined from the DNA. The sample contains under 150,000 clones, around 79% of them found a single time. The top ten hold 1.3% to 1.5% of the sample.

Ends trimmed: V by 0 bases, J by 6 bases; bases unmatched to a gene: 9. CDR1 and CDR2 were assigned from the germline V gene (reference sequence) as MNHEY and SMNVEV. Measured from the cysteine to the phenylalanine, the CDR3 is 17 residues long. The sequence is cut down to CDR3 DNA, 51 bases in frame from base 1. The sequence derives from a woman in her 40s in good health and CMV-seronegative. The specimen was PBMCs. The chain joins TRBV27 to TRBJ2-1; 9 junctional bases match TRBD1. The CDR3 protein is CASSLSYWGGQGNEQFF. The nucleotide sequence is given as TGTGCCAGCAGTTTATCTTATTGGGGGGGACAGGGCAATGAGCAGTTCTTC.